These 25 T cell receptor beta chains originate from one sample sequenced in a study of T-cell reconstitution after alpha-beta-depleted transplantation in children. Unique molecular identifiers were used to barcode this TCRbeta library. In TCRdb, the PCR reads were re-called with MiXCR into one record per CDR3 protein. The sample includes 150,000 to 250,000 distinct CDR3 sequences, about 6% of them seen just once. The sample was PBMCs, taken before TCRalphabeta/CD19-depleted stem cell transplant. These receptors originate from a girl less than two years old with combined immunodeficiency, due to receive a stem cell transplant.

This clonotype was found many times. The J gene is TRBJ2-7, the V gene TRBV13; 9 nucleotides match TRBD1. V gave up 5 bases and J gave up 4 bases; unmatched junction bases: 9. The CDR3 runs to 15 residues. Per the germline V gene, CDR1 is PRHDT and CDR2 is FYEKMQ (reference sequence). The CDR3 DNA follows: TGTGCCAGCAGCAAATACGGGACAGGGTCGTACGAGCAGTACTTC. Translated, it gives CASSKYGTGSYEQYF.

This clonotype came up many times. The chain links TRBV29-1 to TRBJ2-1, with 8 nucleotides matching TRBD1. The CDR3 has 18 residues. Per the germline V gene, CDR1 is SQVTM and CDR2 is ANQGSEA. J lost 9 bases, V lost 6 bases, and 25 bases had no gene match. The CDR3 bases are TGCAGCGTCCTGGACAGGGAGAAACGGGAGCTGATTGGAGCTGAGCAGTTCTTC. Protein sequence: CSVLDREKRELIGAEQFF.

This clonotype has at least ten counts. Here the CDR3 reads CSVDLELQETQYF. CDR3 DNA sequence: TGCAGCGTTGATCTTGAGCTTCAAGAGACCCAGTACTTC. The rearrangement uses TRBV29-1 and TRBJ2-5, with D uncertain. From germline, CDR1 is SQVTM and CDR2 ANQGSEA. The CDR3 is 13 residues long. The V and J ends lost 3 bases and 2 bases respectively, with 10 bases between them.

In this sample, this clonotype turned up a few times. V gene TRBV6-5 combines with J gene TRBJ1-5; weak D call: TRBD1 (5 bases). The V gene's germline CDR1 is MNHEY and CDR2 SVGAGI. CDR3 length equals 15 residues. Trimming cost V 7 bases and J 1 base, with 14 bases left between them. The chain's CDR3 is CASIFLPGSNQPQHF. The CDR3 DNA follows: TGTGCCAGCATTTTCCTCCCAGGGAGCAATCAGCCCCAGCATTTT.

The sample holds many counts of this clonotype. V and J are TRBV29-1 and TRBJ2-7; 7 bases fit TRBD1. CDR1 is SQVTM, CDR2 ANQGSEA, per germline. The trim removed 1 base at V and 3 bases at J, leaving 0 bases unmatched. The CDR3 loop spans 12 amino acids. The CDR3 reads CSVEGQGYEQYF. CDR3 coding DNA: TGCAGCGTTGAAGGACAGGGCTACGAGCAGTACTTC.

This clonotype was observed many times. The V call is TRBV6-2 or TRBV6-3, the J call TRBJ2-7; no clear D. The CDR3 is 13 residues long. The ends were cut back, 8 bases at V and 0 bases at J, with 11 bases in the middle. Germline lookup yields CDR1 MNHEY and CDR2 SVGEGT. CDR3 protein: CASAPTFSYEQYF. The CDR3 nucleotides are TGTGCCAGCGCTCCCACCTTCTCCTACGAGCAGTACTTC.

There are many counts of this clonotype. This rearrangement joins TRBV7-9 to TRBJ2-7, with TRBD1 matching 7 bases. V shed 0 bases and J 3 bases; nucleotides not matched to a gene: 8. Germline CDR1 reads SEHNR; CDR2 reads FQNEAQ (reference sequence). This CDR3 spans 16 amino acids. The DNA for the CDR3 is TGTGCCAGCAGCTTAGCGGTTACAGGGGAGAACTACGAGCAGTACTTC. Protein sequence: CASSLAVTGENYEQYF.

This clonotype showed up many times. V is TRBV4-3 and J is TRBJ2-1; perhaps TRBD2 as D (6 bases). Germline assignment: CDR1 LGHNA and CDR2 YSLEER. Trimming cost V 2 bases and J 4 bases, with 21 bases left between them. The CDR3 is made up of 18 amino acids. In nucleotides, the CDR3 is TGCGCCAGCAGCCAAAAAGAAAATTTAGCGGATCGGTACAATGAGCAGTTCTTC. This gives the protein CASSQKENLADRYNEQFF.

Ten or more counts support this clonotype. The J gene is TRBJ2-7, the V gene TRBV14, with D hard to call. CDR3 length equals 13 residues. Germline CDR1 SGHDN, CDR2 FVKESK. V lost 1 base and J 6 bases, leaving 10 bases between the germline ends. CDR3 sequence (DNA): TGTGCCAGCAGCCAAGGGGGATCTTTCGAGCAGTACTTC. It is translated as CASSQGGSFEQYF.

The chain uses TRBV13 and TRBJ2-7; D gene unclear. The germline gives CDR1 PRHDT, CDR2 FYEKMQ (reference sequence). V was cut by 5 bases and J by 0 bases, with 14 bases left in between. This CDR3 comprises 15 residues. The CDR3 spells CASSRVGLSSYEQYF. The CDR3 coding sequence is TGTGCCAGCAGCCGCGTCGGGTTAAGCTCCTACGAGCAGTACTTC.

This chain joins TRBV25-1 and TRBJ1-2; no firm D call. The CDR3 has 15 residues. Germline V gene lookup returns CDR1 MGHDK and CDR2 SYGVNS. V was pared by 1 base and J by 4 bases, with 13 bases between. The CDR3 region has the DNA TGTGCCAGCAGTGAATGGTTCGATACGGGCTATGGCTACACCTTC. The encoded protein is CASSEWFDTGYGYTF.

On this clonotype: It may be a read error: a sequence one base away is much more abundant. The CDR3 DNA is TGTGCCAGCTGTTTAGGCCAGGGGTCTAGCGGGCTCTCCTACGAGCAGTACTTC. This gives the protein CASCLGQGSSGLSYEQYF. The chain combines TRBV3-1 with TRBJ2-7, with 8 bases aligning to TRBD2. With 8 bases clipped from V and 0 bases from J, the junction kept 18 bases outside the gene matches. The CDR3 is 18 amino acids. Germline V lookup: CDR1 LGHDT, CDR2 YNNKEL (reference sequence).

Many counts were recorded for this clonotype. The CDR3 DNA reads TGTGCCAGCAGCCAAGATCCGCCAGGGCGGCATGGCTACACCTTC. Protein sequence: CASSQDPPGRHGYTF. The V call is TRBV3-1, the J call TRBJ1-2; tentatively, D is TRBD1 (5 bases). The V end lost 0 bases, the J end lost 6 bases, and 14 bases lay between the germline ends. Germline loops: CDR1 LGHDT, CDR2 YNNKEL (reference sequence). This CDR3 comprises 15 residues.

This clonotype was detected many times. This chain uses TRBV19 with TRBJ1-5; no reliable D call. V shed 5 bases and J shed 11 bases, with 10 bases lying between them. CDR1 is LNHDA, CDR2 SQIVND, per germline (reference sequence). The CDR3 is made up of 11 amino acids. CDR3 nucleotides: TGTGCCAGTAGTTTCTCCACGGCCCAGCATTTT. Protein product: CASSFSTAQHF.

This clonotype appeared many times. CDR3 in DNA: TGTGCCAGCTCACAGATTAAACTGGGGACAGAAGAGACCCAGTACTTC. Translation: CASSQIKLGTEETQYF. The chain employs TRBV6-1 and TRBJ2-5; 7 bases line up with TRBD1. Germline CDR1 MNHNS, CDR2 SASEGT. Unmatched junction bases numbered 15, after V lost 8 bases and J lost 3 bases. This CDR3 comprises 16 residues.

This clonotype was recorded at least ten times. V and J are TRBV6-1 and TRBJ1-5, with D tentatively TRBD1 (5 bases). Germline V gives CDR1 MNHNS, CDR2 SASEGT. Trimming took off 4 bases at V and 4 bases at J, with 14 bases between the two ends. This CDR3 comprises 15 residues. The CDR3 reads CASSVGPQLNQPQHF. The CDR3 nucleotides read TGTGCCAGCAGTGTGGGGCCCCAACTTAATCAGCCCCAGCATTTT.

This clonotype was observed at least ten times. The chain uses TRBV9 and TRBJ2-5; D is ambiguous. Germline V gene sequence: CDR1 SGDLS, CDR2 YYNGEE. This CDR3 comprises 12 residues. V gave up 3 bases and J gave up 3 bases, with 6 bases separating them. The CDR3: CASSGLKETQYF. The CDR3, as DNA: TGTGCCAGCAGCGGGTTAAAAGAGACCCAGTACTTC.

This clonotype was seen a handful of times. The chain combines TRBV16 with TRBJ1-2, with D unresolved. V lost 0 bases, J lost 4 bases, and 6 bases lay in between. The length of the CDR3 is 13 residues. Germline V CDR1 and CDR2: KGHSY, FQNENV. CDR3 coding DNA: TGTGCCAGCAGCCAATCTAACCGCTATGGCTACACCTTC. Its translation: CASSQSNRYGYTF.

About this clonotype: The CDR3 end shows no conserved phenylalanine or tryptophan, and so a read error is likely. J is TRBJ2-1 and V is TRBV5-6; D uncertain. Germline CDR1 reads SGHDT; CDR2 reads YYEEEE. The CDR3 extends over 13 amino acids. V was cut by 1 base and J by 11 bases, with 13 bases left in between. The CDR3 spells CASSLTNDIQQFL. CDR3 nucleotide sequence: TGTGCCAGCAGCTTGACGAATGATATTCAGCAGTTCCTC.

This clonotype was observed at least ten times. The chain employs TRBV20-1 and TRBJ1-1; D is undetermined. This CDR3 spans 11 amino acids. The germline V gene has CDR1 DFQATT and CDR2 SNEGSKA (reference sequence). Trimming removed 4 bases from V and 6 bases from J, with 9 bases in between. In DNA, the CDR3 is TGCAGTGCTAAGGTTGTGGCTGAAGCTTTCTTT. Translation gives CSAKVVAEAFF.

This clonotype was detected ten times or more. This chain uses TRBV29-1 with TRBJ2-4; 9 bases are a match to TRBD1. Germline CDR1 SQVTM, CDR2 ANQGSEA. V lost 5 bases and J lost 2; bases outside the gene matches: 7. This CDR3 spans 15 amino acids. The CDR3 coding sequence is TGCAGCGTTTGGGACAGGGTAACCTCCAAAAACATTCAGTACTTC. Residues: CSVWDRVTSKNIQYF.

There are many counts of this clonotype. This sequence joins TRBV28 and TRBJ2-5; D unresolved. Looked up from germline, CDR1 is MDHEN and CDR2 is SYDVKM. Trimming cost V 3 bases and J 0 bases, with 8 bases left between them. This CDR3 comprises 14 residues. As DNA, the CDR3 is TGTGCCAGCAGTTTGGAAGTAGACCAAGAGACCCAGTACTTC. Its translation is CASSLEVDQETQYF.

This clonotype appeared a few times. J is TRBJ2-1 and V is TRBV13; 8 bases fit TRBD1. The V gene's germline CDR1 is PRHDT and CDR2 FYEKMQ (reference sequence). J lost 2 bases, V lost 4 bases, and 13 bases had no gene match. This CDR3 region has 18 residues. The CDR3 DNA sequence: TGTGCCAGCAGCTCCCAGGACAGGGACGAGTTGACCTACAATGAGCAGTTCTTC. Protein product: CASSSQDRDELTYNEQFF.

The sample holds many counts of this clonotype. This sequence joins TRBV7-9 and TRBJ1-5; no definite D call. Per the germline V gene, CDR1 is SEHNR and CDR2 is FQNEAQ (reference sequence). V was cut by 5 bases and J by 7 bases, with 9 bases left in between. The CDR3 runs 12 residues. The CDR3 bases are TGTGCCAGCAGCCCCCCGGGACAGCCCCAGCATTTT. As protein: CASSPPGQPQHF.

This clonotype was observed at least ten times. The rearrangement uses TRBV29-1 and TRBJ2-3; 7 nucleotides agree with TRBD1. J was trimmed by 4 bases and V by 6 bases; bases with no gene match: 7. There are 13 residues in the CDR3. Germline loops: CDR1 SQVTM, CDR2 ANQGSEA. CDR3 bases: TGCAGCGTCCAAGGGCAGGGGGCAGATACGCAGTATTTT. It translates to CSVQGQGADTQYF.